This T cell receptor (beta chain) is drawn from a study of T-cell reconstitution after alpha-beta-depleted transplantation in children (TCRdb year 2016). About the study as a whole: Using TCR repertoire profiling, the study followed T-cell immune reconstitution in a quantitative way in children after TCRalphabeta/CD19-depleted allogeneic hematopoietic cell transplantation.

About this clonotype itself: Its antigen is still unknown. Base-call qualities are not available, and no considerably larger clone is one nucleotide away.

V loses 2 bases of germline sequence and J loses 4 bases, and the interval between the two ends is 11 bases. Reading the germline V gene gives CDR1 KGHSH and CDR2 LQKENI. The CDR3 goes from the cysteine to the phenylalanine over 14 residues. Of all the DNA, just the CDR3 is kept, 42 bases in frame from base 1. Receptor amplification or capture employed PCR. This sample was sequenced with an Illumina HiSeq 2500. Molecular barcoding was employed in the preparation of TCR libraries, with unique molecular identifiers being used to normalize TCRbeta repertoire quantification. TCRdb reanalyzed the raw reads on its own, using fastp at Q25 for trimming and MiXCR for clone calling, and kept in-frame beta chains. Every CDR3 protein is listed once, alongside the most common genes and DNA of its rows. Within this sample are some 490,000 distinct CDR3 sequences, with 9.5% to 15% of them counted one time only. The leading ten clones occupy about 5% of the sample.

The starting material was PBMCs from the stem cell graft donor, obtained from the stem cell graft. The source is a human donor who donated a stem cell graft to a child with combined immunodeficiency. The receptor chain draws on TRBV18 and TRBJ1-2; a tentative D match to TRBD1 spans 5 bases. For the CDR3, the sequence is CASSPTRGGYGYTF. Here is the DNA: TGTGCCAGCTCACCAACGCGGGGCGGCTATGGCTACACCTTC. Reference TRBV18 and TRBJ1-2 proteins supply the regions before and after the CDR3; the full variable domain is: NAGVMQNPRHLVRRRGQEARLRCSPMKGHSHVYWYRQLPEEGLKFMVYLQKENIIDESGMPKERFSAEFPKEGPSILRIQQVVRGDSAAYFCASSPTRGGYGYTFGSGTRLTVV.